The 21 T cell receptor beta chains given below trace back to one sample, sequenced in a study of OX40 agonist ivuxolimab in advanced cancers. Libraries were made using the immunoSEQ multiplex PCR assay. This is the immuneACCESS table as TCRdb keeps it, with only in-frame sequences that have V and J called. A part of the clones is gone; compared with another copy, unresolved V genes explain less than half, and the rest is unexplained. The table for this sample lists tens of thousands of clones; about 85% of them were counted only once. Over 3% of the sample rests with the top ten. Sample: CD4+ or CD8+ T cells sorted from blood, taken in a trial of the OX40 agonist ivuxolimab. The origin of the receptors is an adult with an advanced solid tumor such as melanoma, head and neck, liver or kidney cancer.

The chain joins TRBV7-3 to TRBJ2-3; 12 bases are shared with TRBD1. V dropped 5 bases and J dropped 6; count of bases not matched to a gene: 6. CDR1 and CDR2 (germline): SGHTA, FQGTGA. The CDR3 runs 15 residues. The CDR3 loop reads CASSPRDRGLDTQYF. The CDR3 DNA sequence: TGTGCCAGCAGCCCCCGGGACAGGGGGCTCGATACGCAGTATTTT.

The chain has TRBV7-6 and TRBJ2-7; 10 bases align to TRBD1. Germline V gene data show CDR1 as SGHVS and CDR2 as FNYEAQ. With V trimmed by 1 base and J by 5 bases, 8 bases remained unmatched. The CDR3 loop spans 16 amino acids. CDR3 sequence reads: CASSLVPGQGSDEQYF. CDR3 bases: TGTGCCAGCAGCTTAGTTCCGGGACAGGGGTCGGACGAGCAGTACTTC.

The chain joins TRBV11-3 to TRBJ2-2, with 7 bases identical to TRBD1. Per germline, CDR1 SGHNT and CDR2 YENEEA. CDR3 length: 17 residues. The V and J ends lost 5 bases and 2 bases, in that order; junction bases with no gene match: 11. This CDR3 is CASSERTGTANTGELFF. The CDR3 nucleotides are TGTGCCAGCAGCGAGAGGACCGGGACAGCTAACACCGGGGAGCTGTTTTTT. The entire variable domain, with the rest obtained from reference TRBV11-3 and TRBJ2-2, is as follows: EAGVVQSPRYKIIEKKQPVAFWCNPISGHNTLYWYLQNLGQGPELLIRYENEEAVDDSQLPKDRFSAERLKGVDSTLKIQPAELGDSAVYLCASSERTGTANTGELFFGEGSRLTVL.

This chain uses TRBV5-6 with TRBJ2-1, with a weak D call TRBD2 (6 bases). Germline V CDR1 and CDR2: SGHDT, YYEEEE. This CDR3 is built from 15 residues. Trimming took 5 bases from V and 7 from J, leaving 19 bases between them. CDR3 bases: TGTGCCAGCAGTTACCAGGGCCGGAGGGGTAATGAGCAGTTCTTC. Its translation is CASSYQGRRGNEQFF.

The chain carries TRBV6-1 and TRBJ1-2; no clear D gene. This CDR3 comprises 16 residues. Trimming removed 2 bases at V and 4 bases at J, with 17 bases between. Germline-derived CDR1 and CDR2 are MNHNS and SASEGT. The CDR3 region has the DNA TGTGCCAGCAGTGAAAGCTCGGTAAGGTATGGCTATGGCTACACCTTC. Protein: CASSESSVRYGYGYTF.

DNA for the CDR3: TGCGCCAGCAGTGAGAGGGATCCCAGGACTGAGCAGTTCTTC. Translation: CASSERDPRTEQFF. The rearrangement links TRBV10-2 to TRBJ2-1; D is ambiguous. Trimming took off 2 bases at V and 9 bases at J, with 14 bases between the two ends. The CDR3 runs to 14 residues. Germline V lookup: CDR1 WSHSY, CDR2 SAAADI.

CDR3 in DNA: TGTGCCAGCAGCCCAGGGGGATCAGGGACCGCCCGACTAGCGGAGTTCACAGATACGCAGTATTTT. As protein: CASSPGGSGTARLAEFTDTQYF. The chain uses TRBV13 and TRBJ2-3; 9 bases fit TRBD2. V lost 5 bases, J lost 2 bases, and 26 bases stayed unmatched. The CDR3 runs to 22 residues. Per germline, CDR1 PRHDT and CDR2 FYEKMQ (reference sequence).

The rearrangement uses TRBV10-3 and TRBJ2-3; D is ambiguous. Germline-derived CDR1 and CDR2 are ENHRY and SYGVKD. The CDR3 is 15 amino acids. V was pared by 6 bases and J by 3 bases, with 16 bases between. The CDR3 loop is CAIRTSVGETDTQYF. DNA for the CDR3: TGTGCCATCAGGACCAGCGTAGGAGAGACAGATACGCAGTATTTT.

The chain couples TRBV7-8 to TRBJ2-5; D perhaps matches TRBD2 (6 bases). The J call could be wrong; TRBJ2-7 is a better fit for the DNA end. The CDR3 has 14 amino acids. CDR1 is SGHVS, CDR2 FQNEAQ, per germline. DNA of the CDR3: TGTGCCAGCAGCCCCTCTAGGGCGGGATACGAGCAGTACTTC. This codes for CASSPSRAGYEQYF.

J is TRBJ2-1 and V is TRBV6-6; 13 bases align to TRBD2. The CDR3 has 16 residues. Trimming took 5 bases from V and 10 from J; bases not matched to a gene: 11. CDR1 and CDR2 (germline): MNHNY, SVGAGI (reference sequence). CDR3 in DNA: TGTGCCAGCAGTAGAGGGACTAGCGGGGCAAGGGGCGAGCAGTTCTTC. Translation gives CASSRGTSGARGEQFF.

In its sample, this clone was seen a few times. The chain carries TRBV28 and TRBJ2-3; possibly TRBD1 for D (6 bases). V lost 3 bases and J 0 bases, leaving 16 bases between the germline ends. This CDR3 is built from 17 residues. The germline V gene has CDR1 MDHEN and CDR2 SYDVKM. Here the CDR3 reads CASSFPRQVSSTDTQYF. The CDR3 DNA reads as TGTGCCAGCAGTTTTCCGAGACAGGTTTCTAGCACAGATACGCAGTATTTT.

The rearrangement uses TRBV2 and TRBJ2-7; weak D call: TRBD2 (6 bases). The CDR3 spans 15 residues. Per the germline V gene, CDR1 is SNHLY and CDR2 is FYNNEI. V was clipped by 1 base and J by 3 bases, with 13 bases between them. The CDR3, as DNA: TGTGCCAGCAGTGAAGAATTAGCGGTCGTCTACGAGCAGTACTTC. It yields the protein CASSEELAVVYEQYF. The full variable domain, in which reference TRBV2 and TRBJ2-7 provide the parts outside the CDR3, is EPEVTQTPSHQVTQMGQEVILRCVPISNHLYFYWYRQILGQKVEFLVSFYNNEISEKSEIFDDQFSVERPDGSNFTLKIRSTKLEDSAMYFCASSEELAVVYEQYFGPGTRLTVT.

The rearrangement links TRBV4-2 to TRBJ2-2, with D possibly TRBD2 on 5 matching bases. Germline V lookup: CDR1 LGHNA, CDR2 YNFKEQ. The CDR3 is made up of 17 amino acids. V dropped 0 bases and J dropped 2 bases, with 13 bases sitting between them. CDR3 bases: TGTGCCAGCAGCCAAGAACCCCCTAGCTCTAACACCGGGGAGCTGTTTTTT. Its protein is CASSQEPPSSNTGELFF.

This clone was seen just once. The rearrangement links TRBV10-1 to TRBJ2-3; TRBD1 is a possible D gene (5 bases). V was clipped by 2 bases and J by 4 bases, with 10 bases between them. This CDR3 spans 14 amino acids. Germline CDR1 reads WNHNN; CDR2 reads SYGVQD (reference sequence). The CDR3 coding sequence is TGCGCCAGCAGTGAGGGCAGGGCCCCAGATACGCAGTATTTT. Amino acid sequence: CASSEGRAPDTQYF.

This clone came up once. The CDR3 loop reads CASSLLPGAANYGYTF. As DNA, the CDR3 is TGTGCCAGCAGCCTTCTCCCCGGGGCAGCTAACTATGGCTACACCTTC. J is TRBJ1-2 and V is TRBV7-2, with D possibly matching TRBD1 (5 bases). This CDR3 is 16 amino acids long. Trimming took 5 bases from V and 0 from J, leaving 16 bases between them. Germline lookup yields CDR1 SGHTA and CDR2 FQGNSA.

The chain carries TRBV5-1 and TRBJ1-2, with TRBD1 matching over 10 bases. This CDR3 is 15 amino acids long. Losses at the gene ends were 3 bases for V and 8 bases for J; bases not matched to a gene: 10. Germline V gene lookup returns CDR1 SGHRS and CDR2 YFSETQ. This CDR3 is CASSSIPGTGDGYTF. As DNA, the CDR3 is TGCGCCAGCAGCTCTATACCCGGGACAGGGGACGGCTACACCTTC.

This clone was found once. This chain connects TRBV4-3 to TRBJ1-5; no clear D gene. This CDR3 is built from 17 residues. Deletions cut 0 bases from V and 2 bases from J, with 14 bases between. Germline CDR1 and CDR2: LGHNA and YSLEER. The CDR3: CASSQEYDPGGNQPQHF. The CDR3 nucleotides read TGCGCCAGCAGCCAAGAATATGATCCAGGAGGCAATCAGCCCCAGCATTTT.

This clone was seen once. The chain is built from TRBV11-2 and TRBJ1-4, with D hard to call. The CDR3 is 14 amino acids. Germline V gene sequence: CDR1 SGHAT, CDR2 FQNNGV. Trimming removed 3 bases at V and 6 bases at J, with 11 bases between. This chain's CDR3 is CASSFAARYEKLFF. The DNA for the CDR3 is TGTGCCAGCAGCTTCGCCGCTCGGTATGAAAAACTGTTTTTT.

V is TRBV5-1 and J is TRBJ1-1; D is uncertain. This CDR3 contains 16 residues. The germline V gene encodes CDR1 SGHRS and CDR2 YFSETQ. The V gene lost 4 bases and the J gene lost 2 bases, with 18 bases spanning the gap. CDR3 in amino acids: CASSPNGVSPNTEAFF. CDR3 DNA sequence: TGCGCCAGCAGCCCGAACGGGGTCAGTCCCAACACTGAAGCTTTCTTT.

The genes are TRBV9 and TRBJ2-7; 10 nucleotides line up with TRBD2. The length of the CDR3 is 13 residues. Germline CDR1 and CDR2: SGDLS and YYNGEE. The J segment lost 5 bases and the V segment lost 4 bases, leaving 3 bases of the junction unmatched. The CDR3 loop is CASSPAGGDEQYF. The CDR3 DNA reads as TGTGCCAGCAGCCCAGCGGGGGGGGACGAGCAGTACTTC.

The chain is built from TRBV7-8 and TRBJ2-3; 14 bases line up with TRBD2. The CDR3 is made up of 16 amino acids. In germline, CDR1 is SGHVS, CDR2 FQNEAQ. The trim removed 5 bases at V and 2 bases at J, leaving 3 bases unmatched. The CDR3 loop reads CASSPGLAGATDTQYF. Written as DNA, the CDR3 is TGTGCCAGCAGCCCGGGACTAGCGGGAGCCACAGATACGCAGTATTTT.